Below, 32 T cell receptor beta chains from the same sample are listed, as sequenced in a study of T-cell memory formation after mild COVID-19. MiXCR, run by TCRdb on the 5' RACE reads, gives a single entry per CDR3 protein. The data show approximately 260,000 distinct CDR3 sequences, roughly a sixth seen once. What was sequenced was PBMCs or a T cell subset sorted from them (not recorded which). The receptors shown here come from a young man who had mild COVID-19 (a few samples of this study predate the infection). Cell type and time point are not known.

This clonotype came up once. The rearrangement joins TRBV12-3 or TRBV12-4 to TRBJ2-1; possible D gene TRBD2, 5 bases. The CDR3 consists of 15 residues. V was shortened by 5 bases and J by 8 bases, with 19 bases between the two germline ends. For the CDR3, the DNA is TGTGCCAGCAGTCCCAGCGGAGTCCTAGCAGATGAGCAGTTCTTC. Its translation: CASSPSGVLADEQFF.

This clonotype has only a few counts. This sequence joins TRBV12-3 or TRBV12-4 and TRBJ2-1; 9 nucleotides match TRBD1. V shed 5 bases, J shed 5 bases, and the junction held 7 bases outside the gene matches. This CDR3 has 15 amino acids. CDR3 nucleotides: TGTGCCAGCAGTGTTAGACAGGGGGTCCACAATGAGCAGTTCTTC. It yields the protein CASSVRQGVHNEQFF.

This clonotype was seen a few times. The CDR3 nucleotides are TGTGCCAGCAGCCAAGATATTATCTCTCATGGCTACACCTTC. Its translation: CASSQDIISHGYTF. The rearrangement joins TRBV4-2 to TRBJ1-2; D is undetermined. V dropped 0 bases and J dropped 6 bases, with 11 bases sitting between them. The V gene's germline CDR1 is LGHNA and CDR2 YNFKEQ. The CDR3 is 14 residues long.

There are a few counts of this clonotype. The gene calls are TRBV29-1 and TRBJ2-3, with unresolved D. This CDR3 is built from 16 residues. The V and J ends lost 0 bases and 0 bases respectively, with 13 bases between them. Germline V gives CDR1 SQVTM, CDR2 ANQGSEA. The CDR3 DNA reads TGCAGCGTTGAAGAGCACTCTACAGCTAGCACAGATACGCAGTATTTT. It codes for CSVEEHSTASTDTQYF.

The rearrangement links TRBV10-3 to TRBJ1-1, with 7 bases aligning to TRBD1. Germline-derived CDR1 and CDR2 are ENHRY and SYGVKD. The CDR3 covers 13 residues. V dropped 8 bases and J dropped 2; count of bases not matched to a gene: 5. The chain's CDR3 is CAISRTGNTEAFF. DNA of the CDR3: TGTGCCATCTCGAGGACAGGCAACACTGAAGCTTTCTTT.

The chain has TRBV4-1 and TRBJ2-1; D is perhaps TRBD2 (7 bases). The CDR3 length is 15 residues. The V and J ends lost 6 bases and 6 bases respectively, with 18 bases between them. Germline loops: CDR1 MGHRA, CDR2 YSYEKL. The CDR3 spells CASRGVGGARNEQFF. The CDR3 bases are TGCGCCAGCAGAGGAGTGGGGGGGGCCCGCAATGAGCAGTTCTTC.

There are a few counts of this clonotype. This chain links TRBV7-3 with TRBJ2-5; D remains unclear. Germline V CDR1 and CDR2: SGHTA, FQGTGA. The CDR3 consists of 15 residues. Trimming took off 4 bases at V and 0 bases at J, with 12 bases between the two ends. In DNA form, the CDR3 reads TGTGCCAGCAGCTCCCCTGACAAATACCAAGAGACCCAGTACTTC. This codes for CASSSPDKYQETQYF.

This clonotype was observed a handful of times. CDR3 loop: CASSPRTESAHEAFF. The CDR3 DNA follows: TGTGCCAGCTCACCCCGGACGGAGTCAGCCCATGAAGCTTTCTTT. This sequence joins TRBV18 and TRBJ1-1; D unresolved. The CDR3 length is 15 residues. V dropped 3 bases and J dropped 7 bases, with 18 bases sitting between them. From germline, CDR1 is KGHSH and CDR2 LQKENI.

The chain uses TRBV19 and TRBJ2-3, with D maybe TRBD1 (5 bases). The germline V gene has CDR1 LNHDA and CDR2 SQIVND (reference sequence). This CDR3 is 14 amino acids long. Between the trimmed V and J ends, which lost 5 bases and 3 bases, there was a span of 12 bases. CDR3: CASSARDGTDTQYF. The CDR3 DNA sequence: TGTGCCAGTAGTGCCAGGGATGGGACAGATACGCAGTATTTT.

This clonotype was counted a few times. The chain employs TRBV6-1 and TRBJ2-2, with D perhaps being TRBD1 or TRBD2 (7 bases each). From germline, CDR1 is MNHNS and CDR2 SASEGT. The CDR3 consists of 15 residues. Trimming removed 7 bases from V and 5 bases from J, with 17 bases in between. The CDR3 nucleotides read TGTGCCAGCACCGAGCGGGACAGTCGTACCGGGGAGCTGTTTTTT. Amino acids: CASTERDSRTGELFF.

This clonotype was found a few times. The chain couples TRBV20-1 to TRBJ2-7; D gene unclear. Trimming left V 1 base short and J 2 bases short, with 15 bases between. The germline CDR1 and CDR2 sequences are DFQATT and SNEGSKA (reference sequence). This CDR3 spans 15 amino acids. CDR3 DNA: TGCAGTGCTAGAGCGGAAGGAGAGGTAGCCTACGAGCAGTACGTC. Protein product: CSARAEGEVAYEQYV.

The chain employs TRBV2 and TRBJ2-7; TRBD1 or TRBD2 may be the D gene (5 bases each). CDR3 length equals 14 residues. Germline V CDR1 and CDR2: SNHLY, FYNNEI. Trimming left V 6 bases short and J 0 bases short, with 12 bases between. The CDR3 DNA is TGTGCCAGCAGAGGGACGGTGAGCTCCTACGAGCAGTACTTC. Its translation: CASRGTVSSYEQYF.

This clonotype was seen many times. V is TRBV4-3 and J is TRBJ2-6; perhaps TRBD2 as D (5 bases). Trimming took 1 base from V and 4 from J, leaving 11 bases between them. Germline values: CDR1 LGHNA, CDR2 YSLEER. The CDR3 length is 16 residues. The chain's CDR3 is CASSQVRETGANVLTF. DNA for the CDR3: TGCGCCAGCAGCCAAGTGAGGGAAACAGGGGCCAACGTCCTGACTTTC.

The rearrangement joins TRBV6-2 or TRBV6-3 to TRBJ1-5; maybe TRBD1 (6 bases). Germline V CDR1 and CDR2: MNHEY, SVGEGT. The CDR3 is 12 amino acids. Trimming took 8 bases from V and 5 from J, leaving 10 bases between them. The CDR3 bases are TGTGCCAGCGAATCAGGGGATCAGCCCCAGCATTTT. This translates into CASESGDQPQHF.

Here the CDR3 DNA reads TGTGCCAGCAGAAGGGACAGGGCTTTCTCTGGAAACACCATATATTTT. This sequence encodes CASRRDRAFSGNTIYF. The J gene is TRBJ1-3, the V gene TRBV11-2, with 9 positions matching TRBD1. The germline CDR1 and CDR2 sequences are SGHAT and FQNNGV. The CDR3 covers 16 residues. Trimming took 6 bases from V and 0 from J; bases not matched to a gene: 6.

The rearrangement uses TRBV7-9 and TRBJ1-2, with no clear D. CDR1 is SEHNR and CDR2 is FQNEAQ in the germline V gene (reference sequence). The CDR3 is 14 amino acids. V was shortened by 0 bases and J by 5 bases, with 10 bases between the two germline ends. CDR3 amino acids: CASSLALREYGYTF. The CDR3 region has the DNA TGTGCCAGCAGCTTAGCGTTGCGGGAGTATGGCTACACCTTC.

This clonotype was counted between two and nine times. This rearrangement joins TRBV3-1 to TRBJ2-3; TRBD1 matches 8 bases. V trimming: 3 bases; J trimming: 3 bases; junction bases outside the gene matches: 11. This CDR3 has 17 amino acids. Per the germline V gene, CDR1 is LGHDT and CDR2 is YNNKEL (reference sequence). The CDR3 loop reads CASSQWRGQGGTDTQYF. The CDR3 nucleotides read TGTGCCAGCAGCCAGTGGCGTGGACAGGGTGGTACAGATACGCAGTATTTT.

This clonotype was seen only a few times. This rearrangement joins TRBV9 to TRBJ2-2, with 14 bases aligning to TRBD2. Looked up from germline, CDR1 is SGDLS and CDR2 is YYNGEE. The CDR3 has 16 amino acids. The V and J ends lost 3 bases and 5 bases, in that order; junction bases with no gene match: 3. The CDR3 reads CASSGLAGGGTGELFF. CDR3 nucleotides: TGTGCCAGCAGCGGACTAGCGGGAGGGGGAACCGGGGAGCTGTTTTTT.

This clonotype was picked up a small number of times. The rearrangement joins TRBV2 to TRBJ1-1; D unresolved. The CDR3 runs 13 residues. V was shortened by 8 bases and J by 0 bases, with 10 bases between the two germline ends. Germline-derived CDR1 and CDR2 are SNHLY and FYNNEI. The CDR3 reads CASHAGLNTEAFF. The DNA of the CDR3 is TGTGCCAGCCACGCGGGGTTGAACACTGAAGCTTTCTTT. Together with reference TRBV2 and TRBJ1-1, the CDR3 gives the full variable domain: EPEVTQTPSHQVTQMGQEVILRCVPISNHLYFYWYRQILGQKVEFLVSFYNNEISEKSEIFDDQFSVERPDGSNFTLKIRSTKLEDSAMYFCASHAGLNTEAFFGQGTRLTVV.

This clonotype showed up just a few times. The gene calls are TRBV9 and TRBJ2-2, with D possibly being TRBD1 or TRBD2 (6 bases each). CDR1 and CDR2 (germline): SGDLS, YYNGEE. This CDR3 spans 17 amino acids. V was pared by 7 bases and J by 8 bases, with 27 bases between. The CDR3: CASDESSGGRTSGELFF. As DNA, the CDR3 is TGTGCCAGCGACGAAAGTAGTGGGGGGCGGACTTCGGGGGAGCTGTTTTTT.

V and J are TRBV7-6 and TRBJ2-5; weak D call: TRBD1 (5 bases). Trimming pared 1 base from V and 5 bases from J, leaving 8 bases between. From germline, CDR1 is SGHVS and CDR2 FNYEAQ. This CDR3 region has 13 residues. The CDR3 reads CASSLDRHETQYF. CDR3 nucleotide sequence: TGTGCCAGCAGCTTAGACAGGCACGAGACCCAGTACTTC.

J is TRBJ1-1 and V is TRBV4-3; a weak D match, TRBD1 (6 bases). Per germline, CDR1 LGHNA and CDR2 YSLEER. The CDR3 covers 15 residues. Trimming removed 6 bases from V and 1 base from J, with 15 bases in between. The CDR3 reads CASRRNQGTNTEAFF. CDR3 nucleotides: TGCGCCAGCAGACGCAATCAGGGGACGAACACTGAAGCTTTCTTT.

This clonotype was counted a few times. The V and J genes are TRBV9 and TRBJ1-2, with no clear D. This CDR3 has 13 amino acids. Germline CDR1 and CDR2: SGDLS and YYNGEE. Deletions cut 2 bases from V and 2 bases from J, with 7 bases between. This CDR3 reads CASSVYYNYGYTF. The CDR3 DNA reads TGTGCCAGCAGCGTTTATTACAACTATGGCTACACCTTC.

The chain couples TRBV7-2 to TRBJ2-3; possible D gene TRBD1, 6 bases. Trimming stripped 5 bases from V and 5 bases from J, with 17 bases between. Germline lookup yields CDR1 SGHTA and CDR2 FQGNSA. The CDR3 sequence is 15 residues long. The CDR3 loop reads CASSLLTLGGDTQYF. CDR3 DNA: TGTGCCAGCAGCCTTTTAACCCTAGGGGGAGATACGCAGTATTTT.

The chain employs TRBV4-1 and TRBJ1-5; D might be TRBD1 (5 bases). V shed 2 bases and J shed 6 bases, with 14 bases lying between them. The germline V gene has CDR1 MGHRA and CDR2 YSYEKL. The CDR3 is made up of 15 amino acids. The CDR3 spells CASSQSTGVGQPQHF. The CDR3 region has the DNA TGCGCCAGCAGCCAATCTACAGGCGTCGGTCAGCCCCAGCATTTT.

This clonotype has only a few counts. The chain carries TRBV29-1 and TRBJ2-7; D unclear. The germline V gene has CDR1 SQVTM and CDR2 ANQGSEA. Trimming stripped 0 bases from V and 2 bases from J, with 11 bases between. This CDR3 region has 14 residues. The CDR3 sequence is CSVEDGVRPYEQYF. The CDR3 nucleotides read TGCAGCGTTGAAGATGGCGTCAGACCCTACGAGCAGTACTTC.

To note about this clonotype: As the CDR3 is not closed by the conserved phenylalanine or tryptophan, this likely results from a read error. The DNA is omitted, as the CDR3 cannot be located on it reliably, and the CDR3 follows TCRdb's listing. The CDR3 loop is CASSLTGDQPQLQ. V gene TRBV5-1 combines with J gene TRBJ1-5; TRBD1, the table's D call, lacks a check against the DNA. The CDR3 region is 13 residues in length, termini included. Looked up from germline, CDR1 is SGHRS and CDR2 is YFSETQ.

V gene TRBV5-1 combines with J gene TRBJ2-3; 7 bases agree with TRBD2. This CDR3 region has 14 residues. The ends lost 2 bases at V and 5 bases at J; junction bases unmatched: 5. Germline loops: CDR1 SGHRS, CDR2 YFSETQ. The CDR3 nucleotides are TGCGCCAGCAGCTTAGCGGGGCAGGGAGATACGCAGTATTTT. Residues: CASSLAGQGDTQYF.

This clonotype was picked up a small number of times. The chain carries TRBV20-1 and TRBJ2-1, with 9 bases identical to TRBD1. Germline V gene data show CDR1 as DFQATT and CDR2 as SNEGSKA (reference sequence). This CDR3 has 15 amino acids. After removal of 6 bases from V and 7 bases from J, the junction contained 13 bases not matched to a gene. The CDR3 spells CSARGPGQGVNEQFF. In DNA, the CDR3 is TGCAGTGCGCGCGGCCCGGGACAGGGAGTGAATGAGCAGTTCTTC.

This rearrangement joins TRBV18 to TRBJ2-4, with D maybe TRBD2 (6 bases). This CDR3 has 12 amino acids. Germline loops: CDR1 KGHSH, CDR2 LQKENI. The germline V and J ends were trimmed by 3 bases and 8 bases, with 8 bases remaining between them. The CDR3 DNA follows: TGTGCCAGCTCACCTGGGGAGGACATTCAGTACTTC. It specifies CASSPGEDIQYF.

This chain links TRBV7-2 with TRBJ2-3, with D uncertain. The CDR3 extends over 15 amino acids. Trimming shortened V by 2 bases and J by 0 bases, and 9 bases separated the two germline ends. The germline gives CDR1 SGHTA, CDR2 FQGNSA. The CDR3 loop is CASSLRVQSTDTQYF. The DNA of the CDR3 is TGTGCCAGCAGCTTAAGGGTCCAGAGCACAGATACGCAGTATTTT.

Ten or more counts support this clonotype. DNA for the CDR3: TGCGCCAGCAGCCGGGAACAGGGGATCTCCTACGAGCAGTACTTC. It translates to CASSREQGISYEQYF. V usage is TRBV4-3 and J usage is TRBJ2-7; 7 bases are shared with TRBD1. Per the germline V gene, CDR1 is LGHNA and CDR2 is YSLEER. The CDR3 is 15 residues long. With V trimmed by 4 bases and J by 0 bases, 6 bases remained unmatched.